The next 16 T cell receptor beta chains were all read from a single sample in a study of beta chain features in type 1 diabetes. Whole-study findings and limits: Among patients with Type 1 diabetes, TCRB CDR3s were moderately but significantly shorter in every one of the four CD4+ subsets.

The antigens for these receptors are not known. The isolated RNA, all of it, was reverse transcribed, so expressed TCRB transcripts were what got sequenced. The data were produced by immunoSEQ multiplex PCR, yet TCRdb's version contains in-frame clones alone and is incomplete. Of more than 300,000 clones listed, roughly a tenth are singletons. The sequencing input was central memory CD4+ T cells from blood. These receptors all stem from a man aged 30 to 45 with type 1 diabetes.

This clone was recorded at least ten times. This chain joins TRBV6-1 and TRBJ1-2; possible D gene TRBD1, 6 bases. The CDR3 runs 14 residues. V was pared by 4 bases and J by 6 bases, with 15 bases between. Per the germline V gene, CDR1 is MNHNS and CDR2 is SASEGT. The CDR3 DNA sequence: TGTGCCAGCAGTGCCGGGGGCAGGGCTCATGGCTACACCTTC. Residues: CASSAGGRAHGYTF.

This chain links TRBV7-3 with TRBJ2-3; 7 bases map to TRBD2. CDR3 length: 15 amino acids. Germline CDR1 SGHTA, CDR2 FQGTGA. J lost 8 bases, V lost 4 bases, and 12 bases had no gene match. CDR3 sequence: CASSSSGTAGATQYF. The DNA for the CDR3 is TGTGCCAGCAGCTCCAGCGGGACGGCCGGGGCTACGCAGTATTTT.

This clone was found a few times. The chain is built from TRBV2 and TRBJ1-3, with a weak D call TRBD1 (5 bases). Trimming shortened V by 6 bases and J by 0 bases, and 9 bases separated the two germline ends. CDR3 size: 14 residues. Germline V gives CDR1 SNHLY, CDR2 FYNNEI. CDR3 region: CASSPTASGNTIYF. The CDR3 bases are TGTGCCAGCAGCCCGACAGCCTCTGGAAACACCATATATTTT.

This chain uses TRBV10-1 with TRBJ2-5; D is uncertain. CDR1 is WNHNN, CDR2 SYGVQD, per germline (reference sequence). The CDR3 totals 15 residues. Trimming took 2 bases from V and 4 from J, leaving 14 bases between them. Here the CDR3 DNA reads TGCGCCAGCAGTGAGATTATCGGTCAGTCAGAGACCCAGTACTTC. Amino acids: CASSEIIGQSETQYF.

This clone showed up just a few times. This chain links TRBV11-2 with TRBJ1-3; D unclear. The V gene's germline CDR1 is SGHAT and CDR2 FQNNGV. This CDR3 contains 14 residues. The V end lost 4 bases, the J end lost 0 bases, and 7 bases lay between the germline ends. CDR3 sequence reads: CASSSVNSGNTIYF. The CDR3 nucleotides are TGTGCCAGCAGCTCCGTTAACTCTGGAAACACCATATATTTT.

About this clone: Other DNA sequences of this sample code for an identical CDR3. As DNA, the CDR3 is TGCGCCAGCAGCCCGGACCCGGACAATGAGCAGTTCTTC. This gives the protein CASSPDPDNEQFF. V is TRBV5-1 and J is TRBJ2-1, with unresolved D. CDR1 is SGHRS, CDR2 YFSETQ, per germline. The CDR3 is 13 residues long. Trimming cost V 4 bases and J 5 bases, with 10 bases left between them.

This clone was detected a few times. The chain couples TRBV6-1 to TRBJ1-5; D gene uncertain. V was trimmed by 8 bases and J by 1 base, leaving 9 bases between them. This CDR3 spans 13 amino acids. CDR1 and CDR2 from the germline V gene are MNHNS and SASEGT. The CDR3 coding sequence is TGTGCCAGCGGGCAAGGGAGCAATCAGCCCCAGCATTTT. Amino acid sequence: CASGQGSNQPQHF.

The chain joins TRBV2 to TRBJ2-5, with 7 bases matching TRBD2. The CDR3 is made up of 16 amino acids. Germline V lookup: CDR1 SNHLY, CDR2 FYNNEI. V trimming: 1 base; J trimming: 1 base; junction bases outside the gene matches: 6. The CDR3 coding sequence is TGTGCCAGCAGTGAAGTAGAAGGGACTACCCAAGAGACCCAGTACTTC. It encodes CASSEVEGTTQETQYF.

The rearrangement links TRBV6-6 to TRBJ1-1; tentatively, D is TRBD1 (6 bases). Trimming shortened V by 5 bases and J by 1 base, and 8 bases separated the two germline ends. The CDR3 length is 13 residues. The germline V gene has CDR1 MNHNY and CDR2 SVGAGI (reference sequence). CDR3 nucleotide sequence: TGTGCCAGCAGTCCGGGACAGAACACTGAAGCTTTCTTT. It encodes CASSPGQNTEAFF.

This rearrangement joins TRBV5-1 to TRBJ1-1; no reliable D call. V dropped 0 bases and J dropped 4 bases, with 13 bases sitting between them. CDR3 size: 15 residues. In germline, CDR1 is SGHRS, CDR2 YFSETQ. The CDR3 coding sequence is TGCGCCAGCAGCTTGGCCCCGGGGTCAATCACTGAAGCTTTCTTT. It codes for CASSLAPGSITEAFF.

This clone came up many times. The V and J genes are TRBV29-1 and TRBJ2-4; D not certain. Between the trimmed V and J ends, which lost 6 bases and 10 bases, there was a span of 13 bases. Germline V gene sequence: CDR1 SQVTM, CDR2 ANQGSEA. CDR3 length: 11 amino acids. The CDR3 DNA sequence: TGCAGCGTAGGGAAGGATTCTATTCAGTACTTC. Its translation: CSVGKDSIQYF.

To note about this clone: Its ends do not fully match the called genes, so a read error is possible. Other DNA sequences in this specimen translate into the identical CDR3. The chain employs TRBV14 and TRBJ1-2; 8 positions match TRBD1. CDR3 length: 16 residues. CDR1 and CDR2 (germline): SGHDN, FVKESK. The CDR3 nucleotides read TGTGCCAGCAGCAATCGTCGGACAGGGATAAACTACGGCTACACCTTC. Its translation is CASSNRRTGINYGYTF.

Notes on this clone: One end of the junction varies from germline; a read error may be responsible. The chain carries TRBV7-7 and TRBJ2-2, with D perhaps matching TRBD2 (5 bases). The CDR3 loop spans 15 amino acids. Germline CDR1 and CDR2: SSHAT and FNYEAQ (reference sequence). CDR3 sequence (DNA): TGTGCTAGCAGCTTAGCGCAGGCTAGCACCGGGGAGCTGTTTTTT. This codes for CASSLAQASTGELFF. The full variable domain, its missing parts supplied by reference TRBV7-7 and TRBJ2-2, is GAGVSQSPRYKVTKRGQDVTLRCDPISSHATLYWYQQALGQGPEFLTYFNYEAQPDKSGLPSDRFSAERPEGSISTLTIQRTEQRDSAMYRCASSLAQASTGELFFGEGSRLTVL.

This clone appeared a few times. V gene TRBV2 combines with J gene TRBJ2-7; tentatively, D is TRBD1 (5 bases). The germline gives CDR1 SNHLY, CDR2 FYNNEI. CDR3 length: 14 amino acids. Trimming pared 6 bases from V and 0 bases from J, leaving 12 bases between. In DNA, the CDR3 is TGTGCCAGCAGCCTCTGGGGCTCCTCCTACGAGCAGTACTTC. Protein product: CASSLWGSSYEQYF.

This sequence joins TRBV9 and TRBJ1-2; D possibly corresponds to TRBD1 (5 bases). V was trimmed by 0 bases and J by 5 bases, leaving 11 bases between them. Germline CDR1 SGDLS, CDR2 YYNGEE. This CDR3 is 14 amino acids long. The CDR3, as DNA: TGTGCCAGCAGCGTAGGGACTGGGGGGTATGGCTACACCTTC. Protein sequence: CASSVGTGGYGYTF. Full variable domain (remainder filled in from reference TRBV9 and TRBJ1-2): DSGVTQTPKHLITATGQRVTLRCSPRSGDLSVYWYQQSLDQGLQFLIQYYNGEERAKGNILERFSAQQFPDLHSELNLSSLELGDSALYFCASSVGTGGYGYTFGSGTRLTVV.

In this sample, this clone turned up many times. V usage is TRBV16 and J usage is TRBJ2-4; D is perhaps TRBD2 (5 bases). The germline V and J ends were trimmed by 0 bases and 3 bases, with 6 bases remaining between them. CDR1 and CDR2 (germline): KGHSY, FQNENV. This CDR3 comprises 14 residues. CDR3 nucleotides: TGTGCCAGCAGCCAATCACGGGGCAAAAACATTCAGTACTTC. Translation: CASSQSRGKNIQYF.